This T cell receptor beta chain was sequenced for a study of cytomegalovirus exposure and HLA in healthy donors. Findings and limits, study-wide: In an earlier analysis, about 87% or about 30%: the productive usage of most TCR beta V segments.

About this clone: Antigen specificity is unknown.

Unmatched junction bases numbered 1, after V lost 0 bases and J lost 2 bases. Germline CDR1 SGHRS, CDR2 YFSETQ. The CDR3 runs 14 residues. Amplification used 60 Vbeta primers and 13 Jbeta primers. Authors' data handling: Later, an analysis found approximately 80 million unique TCR beta chains, and around 10 million of these were shared. The data were produced by immunoSEQ multiplex PCR, yet TCRdb's version contains in-frame clones alone and is incomplete. V and J calls and clone size are copied from that table; D and trimming were computed from the DNA. Recorded for this sample: more than 55,000 clones.

The TCR was taken from a woman aged 40 to 50 in good health and CMV-seropositive. V usage is TRBV5-1 and J usage is TRBJ2-5; 7 bases line up with TRBD1. The specimen was PBMCs. The CDR3 sequence is CASSLVQGQETQYF. The CDR3 DNA is TGCGCCAGCAGCTTGGTACAGGGGCAAGAGACCCAGTACTTC.